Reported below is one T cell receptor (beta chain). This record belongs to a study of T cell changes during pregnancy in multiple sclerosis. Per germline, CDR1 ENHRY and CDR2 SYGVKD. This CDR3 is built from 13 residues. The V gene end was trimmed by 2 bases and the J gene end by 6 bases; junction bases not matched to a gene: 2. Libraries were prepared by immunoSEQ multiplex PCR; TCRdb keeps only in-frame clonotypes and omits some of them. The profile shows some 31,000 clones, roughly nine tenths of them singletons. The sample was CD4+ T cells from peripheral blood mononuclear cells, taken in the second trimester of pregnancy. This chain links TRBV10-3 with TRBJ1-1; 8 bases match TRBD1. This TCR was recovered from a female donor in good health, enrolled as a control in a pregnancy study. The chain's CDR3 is CAISETQGAEAFF. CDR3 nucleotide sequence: TGTGCCATCAGTGAGACACAGGGGGCTGAAGCTTTCTTT.